The clone carrying this T cell receptor (beta chain) was recorded only once. These data come from a study of blood T cell repertoires in COVID-19. Study overall: COVID-19 samples collected from the United States, Italy and Spain covered acute and convalescent phases.

Original data processing: Amplified reference gene primers provided the basis for estimating nucleated cell counts. Sequenced by immunoSEQ multiplex PCR; TCRdb stores in-frame clones only, minus some. V and J calls and clone size follow that table, whereas D and trimming were derived from the DNA. The table shows a few hundred thousand clones, with 80% to 90% occurring only once. Germline-derived CDR1 and CDR2 are LGHNA and YSLEER. Losses at the gene ends were 0 bases for V and 1 base for J; bases not matched to a gene: 9. This CDR3 region has 18 residues. The sequence was obtained from a middle-aged man who had recovered from COVID-19. The sample consisted of peripheral blood. V is TRBV4-3 and J is TRBJ2-1; 7 positions match TRBD1. CDR3 region: CASSQDPRGSSSYNEQFF. The CDR3 nucleotides read TGCGCCAGCAGCCAAGATCCCAGGGGGTCAAGTTCCTACAATGAGCAGTTCTTC.